The present T cell receptor beta chain was sequenced within a study of shared T cell receptors in the human thymus. Germline-derived CDR1 and CDR2 are SGHVS and FNYEAQ. The V end lost 4 bases, the J end lost 5 bases, and 23 bases lay between the germline ends. The CDR3 loop spans 17 amino acids. Using immunoSEQ multiplex PCR, the repertoire was profiled, and TCRdb retains in-frame clones only, with some absent. The sample yields approximately 760,000 clones, around 85% seen once. These data also formed part of another study, on human thymus T cells. Per that paper: Resections from corrective heart surgery provided thymus tissue. There appeared to be biased usage of V and J genes in thymic and blood repertoires. Related studies noted strongly shared thymic repertoires across unrelated people.

Sequenced input: thymocytes. This chain links TRBV7-6 with TRBJ2-5; D is possibly TRBD1 (6 bases). This TCR derives from a girl less than two years old with a congenital heart defect. CDR3 loop: CASSCGFRGRYGETQYF. CDR3 nucleotides: TGTGCCAGCAGCTGCGGTTTCAGGGGAAGATATGGGGAGACCCAGTACTTC.